This T cell receptor (beta chain) was identified in a study of blood T cells in healthy people across ages. Overall study results and limits: Without sorted subsets, naive and antigen-experienced compartments could not be conclusively compared.

It was with a sample-barcoded 5' primer and a J-beta primer mix that a second PCR of roughly 7 to 12 cycles was run. TCRdb re-derived calls from the 5' RACE reads in MiXCR, one entry per CDR3 protein. The sample has 1.5 million to 2 million distinct CDR3 sequences, roughly 49% seen once; the top ten hold about 2.1%. Germline values: CDR1 SGHAT, CDR2 FQDESV (reference sequence). This CDR3 comprises 14 residues. Concerning this clonotype itself: What it binds is not known.

This sequence was found in a woman aged 40 to 50 in good health. Material for sequencing was blood. The rearrangement uses TRBV11-1 and TRBJ2-4, with D perhaps TRBD1 (5 bases). The J call is uncertain, as TRBJ2-5 better fits the DNA end. The CDR3 DNA sequence: TGTGCCAGCAGCTTTCGAAGGGGCAAAGAGACCCAGTACTTC. It yields the protein CASSFRRGKETQYF.